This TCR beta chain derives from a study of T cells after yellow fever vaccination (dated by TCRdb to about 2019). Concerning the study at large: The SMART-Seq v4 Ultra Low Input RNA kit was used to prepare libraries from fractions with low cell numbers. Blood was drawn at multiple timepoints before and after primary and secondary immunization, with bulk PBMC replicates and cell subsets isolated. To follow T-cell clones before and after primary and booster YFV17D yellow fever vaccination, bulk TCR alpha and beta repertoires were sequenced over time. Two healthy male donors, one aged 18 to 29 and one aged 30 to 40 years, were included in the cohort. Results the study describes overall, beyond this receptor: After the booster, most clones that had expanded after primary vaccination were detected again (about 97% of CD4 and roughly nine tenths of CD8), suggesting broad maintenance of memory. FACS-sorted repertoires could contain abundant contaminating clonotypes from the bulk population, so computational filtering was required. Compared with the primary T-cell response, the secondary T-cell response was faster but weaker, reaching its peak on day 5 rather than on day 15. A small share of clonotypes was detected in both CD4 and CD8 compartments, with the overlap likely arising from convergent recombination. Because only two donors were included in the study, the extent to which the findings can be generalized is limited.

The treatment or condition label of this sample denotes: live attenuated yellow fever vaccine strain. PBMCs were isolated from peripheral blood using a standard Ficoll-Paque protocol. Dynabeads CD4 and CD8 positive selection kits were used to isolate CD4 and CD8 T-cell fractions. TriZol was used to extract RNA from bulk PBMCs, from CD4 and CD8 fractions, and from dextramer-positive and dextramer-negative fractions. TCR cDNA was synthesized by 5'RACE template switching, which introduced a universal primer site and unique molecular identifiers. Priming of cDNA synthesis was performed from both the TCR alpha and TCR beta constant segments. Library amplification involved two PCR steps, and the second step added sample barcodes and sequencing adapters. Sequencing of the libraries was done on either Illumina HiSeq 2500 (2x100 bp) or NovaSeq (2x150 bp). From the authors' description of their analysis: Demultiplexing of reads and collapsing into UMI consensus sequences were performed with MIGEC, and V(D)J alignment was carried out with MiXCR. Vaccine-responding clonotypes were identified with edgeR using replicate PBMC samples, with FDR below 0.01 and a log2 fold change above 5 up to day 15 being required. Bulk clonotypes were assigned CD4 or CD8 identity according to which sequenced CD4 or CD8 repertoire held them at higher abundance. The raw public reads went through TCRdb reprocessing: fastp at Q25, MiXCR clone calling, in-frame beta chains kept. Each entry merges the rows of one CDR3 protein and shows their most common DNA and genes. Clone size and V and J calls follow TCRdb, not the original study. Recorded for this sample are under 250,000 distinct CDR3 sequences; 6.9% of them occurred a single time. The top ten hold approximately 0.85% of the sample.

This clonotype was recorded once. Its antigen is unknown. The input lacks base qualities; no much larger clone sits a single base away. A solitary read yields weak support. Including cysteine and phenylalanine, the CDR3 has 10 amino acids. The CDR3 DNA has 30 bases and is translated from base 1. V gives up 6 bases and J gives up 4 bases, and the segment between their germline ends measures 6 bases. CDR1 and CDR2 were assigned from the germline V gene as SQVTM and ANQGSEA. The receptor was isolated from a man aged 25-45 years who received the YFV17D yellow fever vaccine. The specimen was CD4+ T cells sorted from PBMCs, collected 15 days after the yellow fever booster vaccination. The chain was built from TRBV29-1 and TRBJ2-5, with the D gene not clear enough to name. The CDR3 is CSVDLETQYF. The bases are TGCAGCGTGGATTTAGAGACCCAGTACTTC. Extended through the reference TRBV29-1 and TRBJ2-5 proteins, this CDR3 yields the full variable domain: SAVISQKPSRDICQRGTSLTIQCQVDSQVTMMFWYRQQPGQSLTLIATANQGSEATYESGFVIDKFPISRPNLTFSTLTVSNMSPEDSSIYLCSVDLETQYFGPGTRLLVL.